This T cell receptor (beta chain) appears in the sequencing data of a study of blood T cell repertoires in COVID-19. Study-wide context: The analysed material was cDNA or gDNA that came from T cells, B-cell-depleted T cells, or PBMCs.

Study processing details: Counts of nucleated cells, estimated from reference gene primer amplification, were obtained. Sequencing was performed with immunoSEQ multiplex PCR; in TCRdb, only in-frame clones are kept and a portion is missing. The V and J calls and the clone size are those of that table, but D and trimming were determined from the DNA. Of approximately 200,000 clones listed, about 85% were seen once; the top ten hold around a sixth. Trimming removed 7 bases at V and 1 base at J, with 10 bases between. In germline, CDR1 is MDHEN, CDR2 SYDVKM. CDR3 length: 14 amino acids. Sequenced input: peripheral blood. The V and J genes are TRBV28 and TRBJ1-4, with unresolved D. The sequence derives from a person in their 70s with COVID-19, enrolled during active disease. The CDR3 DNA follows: TGTGCCAGCACTGAGGCTCTAACTAATGAAAAACTGTTTTTT. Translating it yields CASTEALTNEKLFF.